These T cell receptor beta chains were read from a single sample in a study of CD8 T cells in ankylosing spondylitis. TCRdb redid the calling of the 5' RACE reads with MiXCR, one entry per CDR3 protein. The sample gives some 840,000 distinct CDR3 sequences, roughly 10% of which show up once; under 0.6% is in the top ten. The source material was blood, either unsorted or a sorted T cell fraction (not recorded which). These receptors were obtained from a male donor with ankylosing spondylitis. CDR3s include the opening cysteine and the closing phenylalanine or tryptophan. Each record gives: V gene, clone size, J gene, D gene, CDR3 length, CDR3 protein, CDR3 DNA. The D gene is left open where the match is weak. Size is omitted from some rows. Given values are once, few, many or a class for expanded clones.

V: TRBV20-1; size: few; J: TRBJ2-5; D: TRBD2; length: 15; CDR3: CSARDTSGGLETQYF; DNA: TGCAGTGCTAGAGATACTAGCGGGGGTTTAGAGACCCAGTACTTC
V: TRBV6-1; size: .; J: TRBJ1-5; D: .; length: 14; CDR3: CASSDRTLNQPQHF; DNA: TGTGCCAGCAGCGACCGGACCCTCAATCAGCCCCAGCATTTT
V: TRBV9; size: .; J: TRBJ1-6; D: TRBD1; length: 14; CDR3: CASSVTGGVSPLHF; DNA: TGTGCCAGCAGCGTAACAGGGGGAGTTTCACCCCTCCACTTT
V: TRBV19; size: .; J: TRBJ1-2; D: .; length: 14; CDR3: CASRLRGGEDGYTF; DNA: TGTGCCAGTAGACTCCGGGGGGGAGAGGATGGCTACACCTTC
V: TRBV9; size: .; J: TRBJ1-5; D: .; length: 15; CDR3: CASSVERYSNQPQHF; DNA: TGTGCCAGCAGCGTAGAAAGGTATAGCAATCAGCCCCAGCATTTT
V: TRBV7-2; size: .; J: TRBJ1-3; D: TRBD1; length: 15; CDR3: CASSFTQGIGNTIYF; DNA: TGTGCCAGCAGCTTCACACAGGGGATCGGAAACACCATATATTTT
V: TRBV4-3; size: .; J: TRBJ2-2; D: TRBD2; length: 17; CDR3: CASSLHPAGANTGELFF; DNA: TGCGCCAGCAGCTTACATCCAGCGGGGGCGAACACCGGGGAGCTGTTTTTT
V: TRBV10-3; size: few; J: TRBJ1-6; D: .; length: 14; CDR3: CATRDQGNNSPLHF; DNA: TGTGCCACCCGAGACCAGGGTAATAATTCACCCCTCCACTTT
V: TRBV5-1; size: .; J: TRBJ2-2; D: TRBD2; length: 15; CDR3: CASTGLAANTGELFF; DNA: TGCGCCAGTACCGGACTAGCGGCGAACACCGGGGAGCTGTTTTTT
V: TRBV19; size: few; J: TRBJ1-1; D: .; length: 12; CDR3: CASSNGWTEAFF; DNA: TGTGCCAGTAGTAATGGGTGGACTGAAGCTTTCTTT
V: TRBV24-1; size: .; J: TRBJ2-5; D: .; length: 13; CDR3: CATSGDSVETQYF; DNA: TGTGCCACCAGTGGAGATAGCGTAGAGACCCAGTACTTC
V: TRBV5-1; size: many; J: TRBJ1-1; D: .; length: 15; CDR3: CASSLMGRANTEAFF; DNA: TGCGCCAGCAGCTTGATGGGACGGGCGAACACTGAAGCTTTCTTT
V: TRBV7-2; size: few; J: TRBJ1-2; D: .; length: 13; CDR3: CASSEDRRYGYTF; DNA: TGTGCCAGCAGCGAAGACAGGAGATATGGCTACACCTTC
V: TRBV29-1; size: many; J: TRBJ1-1; D: .; length: 13; CDR3: CSVADRGRTEAFF; DNA: TGCAGCGTGGCTGACAGAGGAAGGACTGAAGCTTTCTTT
V: TRBV20-1; size: few; J: TRBJ1-5; D: .; length: 13; CDR3: CSAGAFPNQPQHF; DNA: TGCAGTGCTGGGGCTTTTCCCAATCAGCCCCAGCATTTT
V: TRBV6-5; size: .; J: TRBJ2-7; D: TRBD1; length: 14; CDR3: CASSFFDRDEEQYF; DNA: TGTGCCAGCAGTTTCTTCGACAGGGATGAGGAGCAGTACTTC
V: TRBV10-3; size: many; J: TRBJ2-2; D: .; length: 15; CDR3: CAISPGPANTGELFF; DNA: TGTGCCATCAGCCCGGGACCTGCGAACACCGGGGAGCTGTTTTTT
V: TRBV12-3/TRBV12-4; size: .; J: TRBJ2-4; D: .; length: 15; CDR3: CASRMTGLAKNIQYF; DNA: TGTGCCAGCAGAATGACGGGGTTAGCCAAAAACATTCAGTACTTC
V: TRBV5-1; size: many; J: TRBJ2-1; D: .; length: 12; CDR3: CASSLDRAQQFF; DNA: TGCGCCAGCAGCTTGGACCGGGCCCAGCAGTTCTTC
V: TRBV6-5; size: few; J: TRBJ1-4; D: .; length: 14; CDR3: CASSYTDLNEKLFF; DNA: TGTGCCAGCAGTTACACGGACCTGAATGAAAAACTGTTTTTT
V: TRBV6-1; size: .; J: TRBJ1-2; D: TRBD1; length: 13; CDR3: CASREQGARGYTF; DNA: TGTGCCAGCAGAGAACAGGGGGCGCGAGGCTACACCTTC
V: TRBV20-1; size: .; J: TRBJ2-5; D: TRBD2; length: 15; CDR3: CSASPGTSGRETQYF; DNA: TGCAGTGCTAGTCCCGGGACTAGCGGGAGAGAGACCCAGTACTTC
V: TRBV10-2; size: .; J: TRBJ2-1; D: TRBD1; length: 11; CDR3: CASTGGNEQFF; DNA: TGCGCCAGTACAGGGGGTAATGAGCAGTTCTTC
V: TRBV29-1; size: few; J: TRBJ2-7; D: .; length: 13; CDR3: CSAGDFLGNEQYF; DNA: TGCAGCGCCGGGGACTTCTTAGGGAACGAGCAGTACTTC
V: TRBV20-1; size: few; J: TRBJ2-3; D: TRBD2; length: 13; CDR3: CSAGGIETDTQYF; DNA: TGCAGTGCGGGGGGGATCGAAACAGATACGCAGTATTTT
V: TRBV20-1; size: .; J: TRBJ2-1; D: .; length: 14; CDR3: CSAISAHPYNEQFF; DNA: TGCAGTGCTATTTCCGCCCACCCCTACAATGAGCAGTTCTTC
V: TRBV18; size: few; J: TRBJ1-1; D: .; length: 17; CDR3: CASSPETTDWLNTEAFF; DNA: TGTGCCAGCTCACCCGAAACCACAGATTGGTTGAACACTGAAGCTTTCTTT
V: TRBV18; size: .; J: TRBJ2-3; D: TRBD1; length: 16; CDR3: CASSPGTGKLADTQYF; DNA: TGTGCCAGCTCACCCGGGACAGGGAAACTAGCAGATACGCAGTATTTT
V: TRBV7-9; size: .; J: TRBJ2-3; D: .; length: 15; CDR3: CASSSGGLFTDTQYF; DNA: TGTGCCAGCAGCTCTGGAGGACTGTTCACAGATACGCAGTATTTT
V: TRBV7-9; size: .; J: TRBJ2-1; D: .; length: 15; CDR3: CASTSRGGSYNEQFF; DNA: TGTGCCAGCACCTCTAGGGGGGGGTCCTACAATGAGCAGTTCTTC
V: TRBV20-1; size: many; J: TRBJ2-3; D: .; length: 13; CDR3: CSGSFVGIDTQYF; DNA: TGCAGTGGTAGTTTTGTTGGGATAGATACGCAGTATTTT
V: TRBV20-1; size: .; J: TRBJ2-7; D: .; length: 13; CDR3: CSARHGSFYEQYF; DNA: TGCAGTGCTAGACACGGCAGTTTCTACGAGCAGTACTTC
V: TRBV20-1; size: once; J: TRBJ2-2; D: TRBD2; length: 14; CDR3: CSATSGRAAGELFF; DNA: TGCAGTGCTACTAGCGGGAGGGCCGCCGGGGAGCTGTTTTTT
V: TRBV12-3/TRBV12-4; size: many; J: TRBJ1-4; D: .; length: 12; CDR3: CASSLAIEKLFF; DNA: TGTGCCAGCAGTTTAGCCATCGAAAAACTGTTTTTT
V: TRBV9; size: .; J: TRBJ2-1; D: .; length: 12; CDR3: CASSGPGLEQFF; DNA: TGTGCCAGCAGCGGGCCGGGACTCGAGCAGTTCTTC